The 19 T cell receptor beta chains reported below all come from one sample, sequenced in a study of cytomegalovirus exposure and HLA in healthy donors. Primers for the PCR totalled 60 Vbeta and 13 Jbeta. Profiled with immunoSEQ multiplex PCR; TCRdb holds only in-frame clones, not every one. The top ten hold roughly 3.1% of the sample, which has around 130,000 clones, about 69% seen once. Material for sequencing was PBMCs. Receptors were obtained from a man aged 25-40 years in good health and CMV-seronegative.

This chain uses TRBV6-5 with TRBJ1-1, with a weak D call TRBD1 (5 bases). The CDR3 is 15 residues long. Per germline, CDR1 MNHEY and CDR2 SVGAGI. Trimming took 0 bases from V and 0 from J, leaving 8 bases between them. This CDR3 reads CASSYSQTVNTEAFF. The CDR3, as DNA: TGTGCCAGCAGTTACTCCCAGACAGTGAACACTGAAGCTTTCTTT.

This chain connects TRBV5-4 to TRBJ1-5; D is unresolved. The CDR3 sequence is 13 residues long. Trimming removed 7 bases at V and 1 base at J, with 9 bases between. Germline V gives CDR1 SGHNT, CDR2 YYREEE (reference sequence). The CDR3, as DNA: TGTGCCAGCCCTACAGACAGCAATCAGCCCCAGCATTTT. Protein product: CASPTDSNQPQHF.

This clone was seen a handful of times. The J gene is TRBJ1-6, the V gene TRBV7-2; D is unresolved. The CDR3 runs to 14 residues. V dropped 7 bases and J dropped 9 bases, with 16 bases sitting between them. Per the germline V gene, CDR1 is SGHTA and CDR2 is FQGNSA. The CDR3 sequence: CASTEPSLISPLHF. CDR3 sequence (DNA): TGTGCCAGCACCGAACCCAGTTTGATTTCACCCCTCCACTTT.

CDR3 bases: TGTGCCAGCAGCTTATATCAGGGCCACGAGCAGTACTTC. Translated: CASSLYQGHEQYF. The chain carries TRBV5-6 and TRBJ2-7, with TRBD1 as a possible D gene (5 bases). V dropped 2 bases and J dropped 5 bases, with 11 bases sitting between them. CDR3 length: 13 amino acids. Germline CDR1 and CDR2: SGHDT and YYEEEE.

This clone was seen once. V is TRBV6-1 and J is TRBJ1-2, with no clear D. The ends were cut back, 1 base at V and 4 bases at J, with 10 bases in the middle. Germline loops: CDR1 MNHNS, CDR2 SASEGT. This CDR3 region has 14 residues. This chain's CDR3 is CASSEDSSGYGYTF. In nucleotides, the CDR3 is TGTGCCAGCAGTGAAGACAGTTCTGGCTATGGCTACACCTTC.

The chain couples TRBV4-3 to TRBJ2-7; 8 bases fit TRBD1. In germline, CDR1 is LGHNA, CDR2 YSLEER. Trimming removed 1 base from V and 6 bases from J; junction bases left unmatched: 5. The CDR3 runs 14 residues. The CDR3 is CASSQGTGWAEQYF. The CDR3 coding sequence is TGCGCCAGCAGCCAAGGGACAGGGTGGGCCGAGCAGTACTTC.

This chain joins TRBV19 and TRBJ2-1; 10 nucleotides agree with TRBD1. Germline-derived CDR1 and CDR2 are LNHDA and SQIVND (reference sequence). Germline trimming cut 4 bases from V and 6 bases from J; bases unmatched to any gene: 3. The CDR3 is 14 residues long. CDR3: CASSKRDRGNEQFF. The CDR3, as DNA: TGTGCCAGTAGTAAGCGGGACAGGGGCAATGAGCAGTTCTTC. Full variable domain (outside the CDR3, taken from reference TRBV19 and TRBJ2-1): DGGITQSPKYLFRKEGQNVTLSCEQNLNHDAMYWYRQDPGQGLRLIYYSQIVNDFQKGDIAEGYSVSREKKESFPLTVTSAQKNPTAFYLCASSKRDRGNEQFFGPGTRLTVL.

The chain's CDR3 is CASSVEGSGGVENTGELFF. Here the CDR3 DNA reads TGTGCCAGCAGCGTAGAAGGTAGCGGGGGCGTGGAGAACACCGGGGAGCTGTTTTTT. The chain combines TRBV9 with TRBJ2-2; 9 nucleotides match TRBD2. This CDR3 has 19 residues. The ends lost 0 bases at V and 1 base at J; junction bases unmatched: 10. Germline assignment: CDR1 SGDLS and CDR2 YYNGEE.

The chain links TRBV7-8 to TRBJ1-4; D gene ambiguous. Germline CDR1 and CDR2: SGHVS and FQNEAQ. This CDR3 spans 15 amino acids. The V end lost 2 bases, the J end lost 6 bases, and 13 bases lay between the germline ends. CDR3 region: CASSLPPGFDEKLFF. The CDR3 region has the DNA TGTGCCAGCAGCTTACCCCCCGGGTTTGATGAAAAACTGTTTTTT.

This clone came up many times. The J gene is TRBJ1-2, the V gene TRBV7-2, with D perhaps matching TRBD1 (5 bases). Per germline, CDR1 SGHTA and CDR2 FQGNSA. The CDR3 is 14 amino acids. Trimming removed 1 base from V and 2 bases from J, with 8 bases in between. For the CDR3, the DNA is TGTGCCAGCAGCTTAGTGCAGGGCAACTATGGCTACACCTTC. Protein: CASSLVQGNYGYTF.

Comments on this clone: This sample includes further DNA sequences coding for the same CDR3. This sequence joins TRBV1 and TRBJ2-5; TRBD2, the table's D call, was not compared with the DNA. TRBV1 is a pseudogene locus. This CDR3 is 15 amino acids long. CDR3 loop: CTSSLVAGGEETQYF. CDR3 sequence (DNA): TGCACCAGCAGCCTAGTAGCGGGGGGTGAAGAGACCCAGTACTTC.

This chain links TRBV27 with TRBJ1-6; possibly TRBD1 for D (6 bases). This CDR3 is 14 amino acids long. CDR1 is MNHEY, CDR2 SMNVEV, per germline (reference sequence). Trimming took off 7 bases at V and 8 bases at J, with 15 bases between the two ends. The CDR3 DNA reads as TGTGCCAGCATGTCACAGGGTCTTTATTCACCCCTCCACTTT. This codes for CASMSQGLYSPLHF.

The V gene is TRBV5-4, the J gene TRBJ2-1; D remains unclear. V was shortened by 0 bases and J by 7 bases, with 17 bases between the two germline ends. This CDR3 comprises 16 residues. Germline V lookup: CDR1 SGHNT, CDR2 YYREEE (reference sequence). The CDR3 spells CASSLAAGSLRNEQFF. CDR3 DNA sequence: TGTGCCAGCAGCTTGGCGGCCGGCTCTCTGAGGAATGAGCAGTTCTTC.

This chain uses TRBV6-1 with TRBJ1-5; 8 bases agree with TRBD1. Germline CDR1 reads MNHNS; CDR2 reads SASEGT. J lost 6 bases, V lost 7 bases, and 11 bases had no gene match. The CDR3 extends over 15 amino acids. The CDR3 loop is CASTYGTGTGQPQHF. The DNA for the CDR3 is TGTGCCAGCACCTACGGGACAGGAACTGGTCAGCCCCAGCATTTT.

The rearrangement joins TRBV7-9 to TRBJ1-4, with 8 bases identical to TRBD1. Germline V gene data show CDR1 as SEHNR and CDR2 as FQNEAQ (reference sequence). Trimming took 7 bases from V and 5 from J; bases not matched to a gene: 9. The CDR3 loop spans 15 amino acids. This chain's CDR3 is CASTLRGQENEKLFF. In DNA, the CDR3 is TGTGCCAGCACCCTACGGGGACAGGAGAATGAAAAACTGTTTTTT.

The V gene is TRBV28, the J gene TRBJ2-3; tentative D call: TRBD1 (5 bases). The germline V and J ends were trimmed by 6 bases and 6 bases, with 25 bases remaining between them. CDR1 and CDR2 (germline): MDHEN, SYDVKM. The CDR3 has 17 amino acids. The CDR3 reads CASSLSYRGRVADTQYF. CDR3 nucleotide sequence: TGTGCCAGCAGCCTATCTTATAGGGGCAGGGTGGCGGATACGCAGTATTTT.

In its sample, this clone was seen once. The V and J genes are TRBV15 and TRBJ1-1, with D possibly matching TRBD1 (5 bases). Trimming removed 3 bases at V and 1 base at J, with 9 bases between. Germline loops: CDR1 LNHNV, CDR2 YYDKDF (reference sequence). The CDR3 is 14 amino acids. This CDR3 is CATSRSRANTEAFF. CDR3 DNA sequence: TGTGCCACCAGCAGGAGCAGGGCGAACACTGAAGCTTTCTTT.

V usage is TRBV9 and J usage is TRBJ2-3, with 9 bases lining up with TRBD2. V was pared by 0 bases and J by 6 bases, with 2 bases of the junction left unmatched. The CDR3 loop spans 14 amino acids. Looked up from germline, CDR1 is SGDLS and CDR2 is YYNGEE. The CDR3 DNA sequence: TGTGCCAGCAGCGTAGTAGCGGGGGTTGATACGCAGTATTTT. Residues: CASSVVAGVDTQYF. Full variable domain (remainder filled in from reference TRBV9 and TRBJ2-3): DSGVTQTPKHLITATGQRVTLRCSPRSGDLSVYWYQQSLDQGLQFLIQYYNGEERAKGNILERFSAQQFPDLHSELNLSSLELGDSALYFCASSVVAGVDTQYFGPGTRLTVL.

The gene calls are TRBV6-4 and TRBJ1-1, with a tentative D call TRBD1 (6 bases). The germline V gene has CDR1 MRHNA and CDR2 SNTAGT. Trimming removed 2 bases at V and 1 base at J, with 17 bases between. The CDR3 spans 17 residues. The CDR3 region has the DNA TGTGCCAGCAGTGACCAATTCTTAGACAGGCGGAACACTGAAGCTTTCTTT. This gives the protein CASSDQFLDRRNTEAFF.